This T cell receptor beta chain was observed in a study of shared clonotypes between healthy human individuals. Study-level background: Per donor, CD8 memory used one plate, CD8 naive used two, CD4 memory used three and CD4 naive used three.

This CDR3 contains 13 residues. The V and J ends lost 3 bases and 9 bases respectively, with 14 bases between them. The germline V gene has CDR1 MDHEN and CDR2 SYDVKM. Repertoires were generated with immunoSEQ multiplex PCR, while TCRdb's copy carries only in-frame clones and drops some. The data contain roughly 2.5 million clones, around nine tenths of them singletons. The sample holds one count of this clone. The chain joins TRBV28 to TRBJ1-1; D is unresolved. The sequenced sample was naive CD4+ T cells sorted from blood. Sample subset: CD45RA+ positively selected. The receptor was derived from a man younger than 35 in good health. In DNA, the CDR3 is TGTGCCAGCAGTTTGGAGCTTCCCGGCAAAGCTTTCTTT. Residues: CASSLELPGKAFF.